These 6 T cell receptor beta chains were all obtained from the same sample, sequenced in a study of long-term antiretroviral therapy in people with HIV. At the survey level, the v3.0 immunoSEQ assay was run. Assay used: immunoSEQ multiplex PCR; TCRdb lists only in-frame clones, some missing. The table shows some 26,000 clones, with approximately 86% occurring only once. Sequenced material: unsorted PBMCs, taken just over 2.6 years after starting antiretroviral therapy. The source of these receptors is a man aged 40-55 years with HIV.

The chain uses TRBV5-1 and TRBJ2-1; D is perhaps TRBD2 (5 bases). Germline V gene lookup returns CDR1 SGHRS and CDR2 YFSETQ. CDR3 length: 11 amino acids. V was trimmed by 3 bases and J by 9 bases, leaving 7 bases between them. CDR3 nucleotide sequence: TGCGCCAGCAGCTCCGCGGGTGAGCAGTTCTTC. Translating it yields CASSSAGEQFF. Together with reference TRBV5-1 and TRBJ2-1, the CDR3 gives the full variable domain: KAGVTQTPRYLIKTRGQQVTLSCSPISGHRSVSWYQQTPGQGLQFLFEYFSETQRNKGNFPGRFSGRQFSNSRSEMNVSTLELGDSALYLCASSSAGEQFFGPGTRLTVL.

The chain has TRBV10-3 and TRBJ2-7, with 11 bases matching TRBD1. The CDR3 is 17 residues long. Losses at the gene ends were 2 bases for V and 0 bases for J; bases not matched to a gene: 6. The germline CDR1 and CDR2 sequences are ENHRY and SYGVKD. This CDR3 reads CAISEGTGGSRSYEQYF. The CDR3, as DNA: TGTGCCATCAGTGAGGGGACAGGGGGTTCTCGCTCCTACGAGCAGTACTTC.

This chain uses TRBV5-6 with TRBJ1-4; 9 nucleotides match TRBD1. The CDR3 has 18 residues. Per germline, CDR1 SGHDT and CDR2 YYEEEE. Trimming at V came to 1 base and at J to 8 bases, leaving 15 bases not matched to a gene. The CDR3 nucleotides are TGTGCCAGCAGCTTGAGTTCAAAATCGGGACAGGGAAGCGAAAAACTGTTTTTT. Protein: CASSLSSKSGQGSEKLFF.

The rearrangement links TRBV29-1 to TRBJ1-6; 8 nucleotides match TRBD1. This CDR3 spans 15 amino acids. The germline V gene has CDR1 SQVTM and CDR2 ANQGSEA. J was trimmed by 4 bases and V by 4 bases; bases with no gene match: 6. The CDR3 reads CSVVLGTGYNSPLHF. CDR3 nucleotide sequence: TGCAGCGTTGTCCTTGGGACAGGTTATAATTCACCCCTCCACTTT.

This clone was counted a single time. CDR3 region: CASSPTSGSAYEQYF. The CDR3 DNA reads as TGTGCCAGCAGCCCCACTAGCGGATCGGCCTACGAGCAGTACTTC. This chain uses TRBV7-9 with TRBJ2-7; 8 bases map to TRBD2. Germline CDR1 reads SEHNR; CDR2 reads FQNEAQ (reference sequence). There are 15 residues in the CDR3. V lost 5 bases to trimming and J lost 2 bases; unmatched junction nucleotides: 8.

The rearrangement uses TRBV30 and TRBJ2-7, with D possibly being TRBD1 (5 bases). The germline V and J ends were trimmed by 2 bases and 2 bases, with 16 bases remaining between them. The CDR3 has 15 amino acids. Per the germline V gene, CDR1 is GTSNPN and CDR2 is SVGIG (reference sequence). The DNA of the CDR3 is TGTGCCTGGAGTCCCTCACGCACAGGTCCCTACGAGCAGTACTTC. As protein: CAWSPSRTGPYEQYF.